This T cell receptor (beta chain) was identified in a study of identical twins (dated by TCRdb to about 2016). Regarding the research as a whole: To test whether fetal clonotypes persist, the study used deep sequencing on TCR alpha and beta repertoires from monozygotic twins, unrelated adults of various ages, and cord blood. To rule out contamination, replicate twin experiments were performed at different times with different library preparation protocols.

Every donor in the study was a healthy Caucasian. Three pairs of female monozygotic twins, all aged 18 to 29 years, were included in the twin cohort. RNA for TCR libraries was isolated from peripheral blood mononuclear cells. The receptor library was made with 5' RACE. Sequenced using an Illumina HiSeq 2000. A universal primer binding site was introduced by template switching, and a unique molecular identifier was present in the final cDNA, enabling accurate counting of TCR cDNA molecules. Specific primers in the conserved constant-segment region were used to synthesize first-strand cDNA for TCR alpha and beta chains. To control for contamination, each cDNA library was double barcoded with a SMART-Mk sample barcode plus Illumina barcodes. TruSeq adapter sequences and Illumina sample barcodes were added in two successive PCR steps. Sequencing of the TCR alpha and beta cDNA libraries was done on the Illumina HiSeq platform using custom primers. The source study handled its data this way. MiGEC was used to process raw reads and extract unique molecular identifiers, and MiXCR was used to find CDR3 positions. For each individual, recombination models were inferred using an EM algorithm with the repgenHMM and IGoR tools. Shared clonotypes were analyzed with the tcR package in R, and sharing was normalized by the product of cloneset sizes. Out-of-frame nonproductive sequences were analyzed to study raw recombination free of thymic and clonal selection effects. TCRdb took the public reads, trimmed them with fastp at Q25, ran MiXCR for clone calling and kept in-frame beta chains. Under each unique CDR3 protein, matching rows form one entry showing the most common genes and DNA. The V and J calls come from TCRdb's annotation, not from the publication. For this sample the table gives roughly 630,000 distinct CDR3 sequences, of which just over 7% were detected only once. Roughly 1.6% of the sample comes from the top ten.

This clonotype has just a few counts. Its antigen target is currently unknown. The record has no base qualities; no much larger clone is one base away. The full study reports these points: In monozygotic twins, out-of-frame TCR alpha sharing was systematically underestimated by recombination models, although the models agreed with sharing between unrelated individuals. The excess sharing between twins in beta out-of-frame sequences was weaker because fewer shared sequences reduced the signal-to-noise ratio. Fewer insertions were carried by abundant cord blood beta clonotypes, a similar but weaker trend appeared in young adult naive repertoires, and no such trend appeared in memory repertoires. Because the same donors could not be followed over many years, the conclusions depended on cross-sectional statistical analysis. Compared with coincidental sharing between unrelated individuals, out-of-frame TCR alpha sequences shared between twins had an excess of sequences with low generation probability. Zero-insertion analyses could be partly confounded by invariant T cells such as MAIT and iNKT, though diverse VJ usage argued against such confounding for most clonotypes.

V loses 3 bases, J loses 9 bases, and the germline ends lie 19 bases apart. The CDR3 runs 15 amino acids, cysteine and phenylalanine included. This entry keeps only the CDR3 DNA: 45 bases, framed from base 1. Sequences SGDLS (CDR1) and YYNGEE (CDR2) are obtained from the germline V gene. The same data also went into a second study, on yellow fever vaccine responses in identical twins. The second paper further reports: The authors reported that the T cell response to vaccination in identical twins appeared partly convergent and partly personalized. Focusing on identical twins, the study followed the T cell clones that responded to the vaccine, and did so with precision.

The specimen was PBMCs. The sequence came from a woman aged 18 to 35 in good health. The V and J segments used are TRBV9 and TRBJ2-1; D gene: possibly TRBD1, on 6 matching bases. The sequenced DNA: TGTGCCAGCAGCGGAGGATTCAGGACAGTTAGTGAGCAGTTCTTC. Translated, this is CASSGGFRTVSEQFF.